The sequence of this T cell receptor (beta chain) was determined in a study of T cell responses to AZD1222 COVID-19 vaccine. CDR1 SGHDT and CDR2 YYEEEE come from the germline V gene. The V segment lost 4 bases and the J segment 5 bases; nucleotides outside the gene matches: 6. The CDR3 has 14 residues. Study-level points and caveats: Every sample of the repertoires postdated the peak T cell response.

Assay: immunoSEQ multiplex PCR; the TCRdb copy retains only in-frame clones and omits some. The table includes around 91,000 clones, approximately 91% detected once. Note on this clone: Its antigen is not known.

The sequence came from an adult in good health. This sequence joins TRBV5-6 and TRBJ1-1, with 9 bases that match TRBD1. The sample in question was peripheral blood, obtained on day 0 of AZD1222 vaccination. CDR3 protein: CASSLTGGWTEAFF. The CDR3 DNA reads as TGTGCCAGCAGCCTAACAGGGGGCTGGACTGAAGCTTTCTTT.